Below are 5 T cell receptor beta chains sequenced from a single sample in a study of cytomegalovirus exposure and HLA in healthy donors. Use of 60 Vbeta and 13 Jbeta primers characterized the PCR. Assay used: immunoSEQ multiplex PCR; TCRdb lists only in-frame clones, some missing. The sample has 250,000 to 350,000 clones, roughly 88% seen once. Sequencing used PBMCs. These receptors originate from a man aged 35-49 years in good health and CMV-seropositive.

The chain links TRBV28 to TRBJ1-5; D is ambiguous. This CDR3 contains 12 residues. Germline V gene data show CDR1 as MDHEN and CDR2 as SYDVKM. The germline V and J ends were trimmed by 2 bases and 5 bases, with 4 bases remaining between them. The CDR3 region has the DNA TGTGCCAGCAGTTTACTCCATCAGCCCCAGCATTTT. Residues: CASSLLHQPQHF.

The rearrangement joins TRBV7-2 to TRBJ2-1, with 7 positions matching TRBD2. This CDR3 has 14 amino acids. With 5 bases clipped from V and 7 bases from J, the junction kept 8 bases outside the gene matches. The germline V gene has CDR1 SGHTA and CDR2 FQGNSA. The CDR3 DNA reads as TGTGCCAGCAGCGCCACGCGGGAGTGGAATGAGCAGTTCTTC. It yields the protein CASSATREWNEQFF.

This rearrangement joins TRBV6-5 to TRBJ2-2; D uncertain. CDR3 length equals 15 residues. Deletions cut 0 bases from V and 6 bases from J, with 11 bases between. Germline-derived CDR1 and CDR2 are MNHEY and SVGAGI. The CDR3 nucleotides are TGTGCCAGCAGTTACTCGAGCCCCCTCCCCGGGGAGCTGTTTTTT. Translation gives CASSYSSPLPGELFF.

This chain joins TRBV4-1 and TRBJ2-7, with 10 bases matching TRBD1. V lost 3 bases and J lost 5; bases outside the gene matches: 4. The CDR3 covers 14 residues. The germline gives CDR1 MGHRA, CDR2 YSYEKL. The CDR3 DNA follows: TGCGCCAGCAGCCAGGCTGGGACAGGGGACGAGCAGTACTTC. Translation: CASSQAGTGDEQYF.

This clone was found once. The rearrangement joins TRBV28 to TRBJ1-2, with D possibly TRBD1 on 6 matching bases. V lost 4 bases and J 5 bases, leaving 17 bases between the germline ends. CDR3 length: 15 amino acids. Germline V gene lookup returns CDR1 MDHEN and CDR2 SYDVKM. CDR3 DNA sequence: TGTGCCAGCAGTTCGGACCGGGCGGGGGCGTATGGCTACACCTTC. Translating gives CASSSDRAGAYGYTF.